This T cell receptor beta chain was sequenced for a study of T cells after yellow fever vaccination. Study-level points and caveats: It was a weaker secondary response, yet one that peaked faster, at day 5 versus 15.

TCRdb recomputed calls from the 5' RACE reads with MiXCR, one row per CDR3 protein. The sample lists approximately 110,000 distinct CDR3 sequences; around 7.4% were seen once. This clonotype was seen at least ten times. The antigen is unknown. V was pared by 4 bases and J by 7 bases, with 8 bases of the junction left unmatched. The CDR3 length is 15 residues. Germline V gene lookup returns CDR1 DFQATT and CDR2 SNEGSKA (reference sequence). V and J are TRBV20-1 and TRBJ2-3; 13 bases agree with TRBD2. The receptor was derived from a man aged 18 to 29 who received the YFV17D yellow fever vaccine. Sequencing was performed on CD4+ T cells sorted from PBMCs, taken 10 days after the first yellow fever vaccination. The CDR3 nucleotides read TGCAGTGCTACGAAACTAGCGGGGGGGCCAAATACGCAGTATTTT. Its translation: CSATKLAGGPNTQYF.